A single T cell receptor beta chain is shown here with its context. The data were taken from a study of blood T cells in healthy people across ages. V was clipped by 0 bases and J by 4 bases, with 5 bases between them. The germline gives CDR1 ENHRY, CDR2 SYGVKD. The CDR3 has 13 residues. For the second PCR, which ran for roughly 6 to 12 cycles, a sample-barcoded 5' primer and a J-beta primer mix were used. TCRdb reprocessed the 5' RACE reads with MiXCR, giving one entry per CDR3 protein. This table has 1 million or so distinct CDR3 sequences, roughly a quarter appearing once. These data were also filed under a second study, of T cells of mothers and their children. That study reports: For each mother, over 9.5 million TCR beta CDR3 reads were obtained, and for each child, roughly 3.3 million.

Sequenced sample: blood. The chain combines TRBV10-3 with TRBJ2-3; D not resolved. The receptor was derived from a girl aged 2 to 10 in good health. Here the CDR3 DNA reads TGTGCCATCAGTGAGTCGGAAGCAGATACGCAGTATTTT. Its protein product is CAISESEADTQYF.